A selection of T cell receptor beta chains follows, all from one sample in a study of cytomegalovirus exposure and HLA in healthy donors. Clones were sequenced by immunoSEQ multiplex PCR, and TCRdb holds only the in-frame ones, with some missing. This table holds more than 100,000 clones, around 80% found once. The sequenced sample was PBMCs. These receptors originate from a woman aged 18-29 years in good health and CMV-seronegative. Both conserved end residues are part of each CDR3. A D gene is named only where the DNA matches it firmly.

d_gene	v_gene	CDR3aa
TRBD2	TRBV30	CAWSRSGRATDTQYF
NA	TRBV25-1	CASRLEAGLDEQFF
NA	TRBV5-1	CASSPDRNNEQFF
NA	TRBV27	CASSLAGFGYTF
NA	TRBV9	CASSPRQTEAFF
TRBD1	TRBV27	CASSLDRGTEQYF
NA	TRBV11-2	CASSPFPSRGANSYEQYF
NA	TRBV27	CASSLRRGTETQYF
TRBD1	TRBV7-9	CASSPTGVNRAEAFF
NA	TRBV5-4	CASSPSGGIPHEQFF
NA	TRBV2	CASTGENTGELFF
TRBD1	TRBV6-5	CASSIHRGTNEKLFF
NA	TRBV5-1	CASSLYPATGFSSYNEQFF
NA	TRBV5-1	CASSGGANTEAFF
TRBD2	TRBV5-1	CASSSWTSGADTQYF
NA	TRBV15	CATSRQGGGQPKHF
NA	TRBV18	CASSQLHFTAGELFF
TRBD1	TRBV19	CASSVSAGGPQHF
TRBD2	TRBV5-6	CASSLEGAGGPVYEQYF
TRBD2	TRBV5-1	CASSSFNLGLALGETQYF
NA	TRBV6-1	CASSEFQGYTGELFF
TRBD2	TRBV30	CAWSLRLAGYEQYF
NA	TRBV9	CASSVGSGQETQYF
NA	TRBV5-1	CASSLVGRVNTEAFF
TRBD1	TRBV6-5	CASSFPTGGGYTF
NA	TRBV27	CASSWGVRGSYNEQFF
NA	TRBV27	CASSSAHVAGGNQPQHF
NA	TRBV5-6	CASSLAGRRGNGNTIYF
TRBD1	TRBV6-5	CASSWNLGQGHYGYTF
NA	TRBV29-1	CSVVQRSSYNEQFF
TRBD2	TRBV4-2	CASSQLAGAYNEQFF
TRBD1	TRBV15	CATSRADRGYGYTF